This T cell receptor (beta chain) is from a study of HIV-infected children after antiretroviral therapy interruption. Overall study results and limits: Naive CD4+ sequences overlapped less between time points once interruption began.

Indicated treatment: PENTA 11 planned treatment interruption arm or continuous ART arm. RNA-based 3' RACE libraries used unique molecular identifiers. In TCRdb, the 3' RACE reads were re-called with MiXCR into one record per CDR3 protein. Found here are about 89,000 distinct CDR3 sequences, approximately 6.9% of them singletons; the top ten hold around 1.1%. Germline CDR1 MNHEY, CDR2 SVGEGT. This CDR3 spans 13 amino acids. V was clipped by 6 bases and J by 2 bases; unmatched bases: 3. Comment on this clonotype: Antigen: not known.

The TCR sequence derives from a pool of human donors with HIV. The source was CD45RA+ CD4+ T cells from PBMCs, pooled from several time points, collected from a donor given antiretroviral therapy, either interrupted or continuous. The sample's subset: naive CD4+ CD45RA+ CD45RO- T cells. This sequence joins TRBV6-2 or TRBV6-3 and TRBJ2-7; 8 nucleotides align to TRBD1. DNA for the CDR3: TGTGCCAGCAGCCGGACAGGGCCCTACGAGCAGTACTTC. This sequence encodes CASSRTGPYEQYF.